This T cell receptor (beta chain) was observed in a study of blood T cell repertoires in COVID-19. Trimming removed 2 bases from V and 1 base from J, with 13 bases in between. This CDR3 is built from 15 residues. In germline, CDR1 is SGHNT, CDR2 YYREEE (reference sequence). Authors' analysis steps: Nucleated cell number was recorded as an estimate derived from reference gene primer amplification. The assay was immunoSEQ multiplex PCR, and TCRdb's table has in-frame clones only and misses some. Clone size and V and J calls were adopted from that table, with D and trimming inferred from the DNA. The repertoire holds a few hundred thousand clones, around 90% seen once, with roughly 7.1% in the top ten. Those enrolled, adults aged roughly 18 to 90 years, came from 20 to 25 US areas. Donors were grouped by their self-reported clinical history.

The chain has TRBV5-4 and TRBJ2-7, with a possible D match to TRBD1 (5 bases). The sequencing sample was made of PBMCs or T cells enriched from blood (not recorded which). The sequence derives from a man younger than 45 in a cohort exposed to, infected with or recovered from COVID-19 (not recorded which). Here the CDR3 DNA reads TGTGCCAGCAGCTTAATAACAGGTGCGTCCTACGAGCAGTACTTC. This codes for CASSLITGASYEQYF.